One and the same sample provided the 11 T cell receptor beta chains below, sequenced in a study of shared clonotypes between healthy human individuals. Using immunoSEQ multiplex PCR, the repertoire was profiled, and TCRdb retains in-frame clones only, with some absent. This sample has 850,000 to 1,200,000 clones, with around 74% found just once. Specimen: memory CD4+ T cells sorted from blood. The subset was: CD45RA-negative fraction. These TCRs come from a man aged 18-30 years in good health.

The chain couples TRBV11-2 to TRBJ1-2; 9 positions match TRBD1. J lost 7 bases, V lost 2 bases, and 5 bases had no gene match. The germline CDR1 and CDR2 sequences are SGHAT and FQNNGV. CDR3 length equals 14 residues. The CDR3 bases are TGTGCCAGCAGCTTACAGAACAGGGGGCTTGGCTACACCTTC. It codes for CASSLQNRGLGYTF.

CDR3 in DNA: TGTGCATTCACAGGGGCGCTGGGTGAAAAACTGTTTTTT. This encodes CAFTGALGEKLFF. The chain is built from TRBV30 and TRBJ1-4, with 7 bases fitting TRBD1. Germline V gene data show CDR1 as GTSNPN and CDR2 as SVGIG (reference sequence). The CDR3 sequence is 13 residues long.

This clone has ten or more counts. The rearrangement links TRBV7-9 to TRBJ1-6; perhaps TRBD1 as D (6 bases). Germline V gives CDR1 SEHNR, CDR2 FQNEAQ (reference sequence). Trimming stripped 2 bases from V and 7 bases from J, with 9 bases between. The CDR3 has 14 residues. CDR3 protein: CASSLSRGNSPLHF. The CDR3 nucleotides read TGTGCCAGCAGCTTATCCAGGGGAAATTCACCCCTCCACTTT.

V is TRBV10-3 and J is TRBJ2-7, with 7 bases that match TRBD2. Germline V gene lookup returns CDR1 ENHRY and CDR2 SYGVKD. The J segment lost 0 bases and the V segment lost 2 bases, leaving 4 bases of the junction unmatched. The CDR3 spans 15 residues. The CDR3 DNA follows: TGTGCCATCAGTGAGGCGCGGGGGACCTCCTACGAGCAGTACTTC. Protein: CAISEARGTSYEQYF.

This clone occurred a few times. This rearrangement joins TRBV5-4 to TRBJ2-6; 7 bases line up with TRBD1. The germline gives CDR1 SGHNT, CDR2 YYREEE (reference sequence). V lost 2 bases to trimming and J lost 2 bases; unmatched junction nucleotides: 1. This CDR3 contains 15 residues. The CDR3 bases are TGTGCCAGCAGCTTTGGACAGGCTGGGGCCAACGTCCTGACTTTC. Translated: CASSFGQAGANVLTF.

This clone was recorded a few times. The chain has TRBV27 and TRBJ1-2; possibly TRBD1 for D (6 bases). CDR3 length equals 13 residues. Germline CDR1 MNHEY, CDR2 SMNVEV (reference sequence). Trimming stripped 5 bases from V and 2 bases from J, with 9 bases between. Written as DNA, the CDR3 is TGTGCCAGCAGTCGTGGACAGAACTATGGCTACACCTTC. Translating it yields CASSRGQNYGYTF.

V gene TRBV6-6 combines with J gene TRBJ1-5; D might be TRBD1 (6 bases). The V and J ends lost 8 bases and 7 bases respectively, with 15 bases between them. The CDR3 is 13 residues long. The V gene's germline CDR1 is MNHNY and CDR2 SVGAGI (reference sequence). The DNA of the CDR3 is TGTGCCAGCCTTGGGGGGGGGCAACAGCCCCAGCATTTT. Protein sequence: CASLGGGQQPQHF.

This clone was recorded a few times. This rearrangement joins TRBV19 to TRBJ1-3; no firm D call. The CDR3 is 14 residues long. From germline, CDR1 is LNHDA and CDR2 SQIVND (reference sequence). Trimming removed 5 bases from V and 3 bases from J, with 11 bases in between. Here the CDR3 reads CASSSRMGGNTIYF. The DNA of the CDR3 is TGTGCCAGTAGTTCTCGCATGGGTGGAAACACCATATATTTT.

The J gene is TRBJ1-1, the V gene TRBV5-4, with 7 bases that match TRBD1. The CDR3 runs 14 residues. V shed 4 bases, J shed 5 bases, and the junction held 8 bases outside the gene matches. Germline CDR1 is SGHNT and CDR2 is YYREEE (reference sequence). The CDR3 bases are TGTGCCAGCAGCGCTCGACAGGGTGGGACTGAAGCTTTCTTT. Amino acids: CASSARQGGTEAFF.

CDR3 sequence reads: CAWSTGGGTTDTQYF. CDR3 coding DNA: TGTGCCTGGAGTACTGGCGGGGGGACCACAGATACGCAGTATTTT. The chain is built from TRBV30 and TRBJ2-3, with TRBD2 identical over 8 bases. The CDR3 spans 15 residues. V lost 2 bases, J lost 2 bases, and 6 bases stayed unmatched. Germline assignment: CDR1 GTSNPN and CDR2 SVGIG (reference sequence).

In DNA, the CDR3 is TGTGCCAGTAGTTTTCAGGGATCGTTTTACGAGCAGTACTTC. This translates into CASSFQGSFYEQYF. This chain connects TRBV19 to TRBJ2-7, with D perhaps matching TRBD1 (5 bases). CDR3 size: 14 residues. The germline CDR1 and CDR2 sequences are LNHDA and SQIVND (reference sequence). With 5 bases removed from V and 4 bases from J, the gap between germline ends came to 15 bases.